The rows below give T cell receptor beta chains drawn from one sample of a study of blood T cell repertoires in COVID-19. Profiling relied on immunoSEQ multiplex PCR, and the TCRdb table lists in-frame clones only, not all of them. The sample shows more than 300,000 clones, roughly four fifths of them seen only once. Sequencing input: PBMCs or T cells enriched from blood (not recorded which). The receptors here all came from a woman between 45 and 60 years old who had recovered from COVID-19. Each CDR3 is given with its conserved first and last residue. A D gene is named only where the DNA matches it firmly. A row's size may be missing; if present it is once, few, many or a size class.

CDR3nt	CDR3aa	v_gene	d_gene	j_gene	abundance
TGTGCCAGCAGCCCTCCCGGGGGTTACGCAGATACGCAGTATTTT	CASSPPGGYADTQYF	TRBV7-2	.	TRBJ2-3	.
TGTGCCAGCAGTTTGATTGGGGCAGGTGGAAACACCATATATTTT	CASSLIGAGGNTIYF	TRBV6-5	.	TRBJ1-3	.
TGTGCCAGCAGTTTATCCTTGGAGACCCAGTACTTC	CASSLSLETQYF	TRBV27	.	TRBJ2-5	.
TGTGCCAGCAGCTCCCCGGGGGGCGCTGGGGCTTTCTTT	CASSSPGGAGAFF	TRBV7-9	.	TRBJ1-1	.
TGTGCCAGCAGCTTATTCGGGTTGGGGGCTAAAGAGACCCAGTACTTC	CASSLFGLGAKETQYF	TRBV7-2	.	TRBJ2-5	.
TGCGCCAGCAGCCAGGGTACAGGGGCCGGCCAGCCCCAGCATTTT	CASSQGTGAGQPQHF	TRBV4-3	TRBD1	TRBJ1-5	.
TGTGCCAGCTCACCCCCCTCAGGGACAGCAAAAGGTGAAGCTTTCTTT	CASSPPSGTAKGEAFF	TRBV18	TRBD1	TRBJ1-1	.
TGTGCCAGCAGCCTGACGGGGGGTGAGCAGTTCTTC	CASSLTGGEQFF	TRBV7-8	TRBD2	TRBJ2-1	.
TGTGCCAGCAGCCAAGCTAGCGGAACCGGTCATGAGCAGTTCTTC	CASSQASGTGHEQFF	TRBV3-1/TRBV3-2	TRBD2	TRBJ2-1	.
TGTGCCAGCAGTGAAAGGGCTACCCAAGGAGGTGGCTACACCTTC	CASSERATQGGGYTF	TRBV2	.	TRBJ1-2	.
TGTGCCAGTAGTATAGCGGCGCACAGGGGGCGCTTGGGCAATCAGCCCCAGCATTTT	CASSIAAHRGRLGNQPQHF	TRBV19	TRBD1	TRBJ1-5	.
TGTGCCAGCAGCTTAGAGGTGACATCACTTCCCAATGAGCAGTTCTTC	CASSLEVTSLPNEQFF	TRBV11-3	.	TRBJ2-1	.
TGTGCCAGCAGCTCGACCCACGGGGCTGAAGCTTTCTTT	CASSSTHGAEAFF	TRBV11-3	.	TRBJ1-1	.
TGTGCCAGCAGCGCGACCGGGGATACGCAGTATTTT	CASSATGDTQYF	TRBV3-1/TRBV3-2	.	TRBJ2-3	many
TGCGCCAGCAGCCAAGACTCGGGAGGTGCCGCAACTAATGAAAAACTGTTTTTT	CASSQDSGGAATNEKLFF	TRBV4-3	.	TRBJ1-4	once
TGTGCCAGCTCAGGGGCTGAGCAGTTCTTC	CASSGAEQFF	TRBV12-3/TRBV12-4	.	TRBJ2-1	.
TGTGCCAGCAGCAAAGCCGGGACAGGGGGCTTC	CASSKAGTGGF	TRBV7-2	TRBD1	TRBJ2-7	.
TGTGCCTGGAGTGCCGACAGGGCTGGAAACACCATATATTTT	CAWSADRAGNTIYF	TRBV30	TRBD1	TRBJ1-3	.
TGCGCCAGCAGTCGACAGGGGGCTGTCACTGAAGCTTTCTTT	CASSRQGAVTEAFF	TRBV23-1	TRBD1	TRBJ1-1	.
TGTGCCAGCAGAGCCGGGACAGGGCAAAAACTGTTTTTT	CASRAGTGQKLFF	TRBV6-6	TRBD1	TRBJ1-4	.
TGCAGCGTTGACAGGGGGCTTAACACTGAAGCTTTCTTT	CSVDRGLNTEAFF	TRBV29-1	TRBD1	TRBJ1-1	.
TGTGCCAGCAGCTCTTGGATCGGACAAAATAACACTGAAGCTTTCTTT	CASSSWIGQNNTEAFF	TRBV5-4	.	TRBJ1-1	.
TGTGCCAGCAGCTTAGGCAGGGTTAATTCACCCCTCCACTTT	CASSLGRVNSPLHF	TRBV7-9	.	TRBJ1-6	.
TGTGCCAGCAGCCTAGGACAGCCGGCCGGCTACACCTTC	CASSLGQPAGYTF	TRBV3-1/TRBV3-2	.	TRBJ1-2	.
TGCGCCAGCAGGGTTACTAGCGCCGGCTACAATGAGCAGTTCTTC	CASRVTSAGYNEQFF	TRBV5-1	TRBD2	TRBJ2-1	few
TGTGCCAGCAGCTCTAGACGGAATTTGAACACCGGGGAGCTGTTTTTT	CASSSRRNLNTGELFF	TRBV3-1/TRBV3-2	.	TRBJ2-2	.
TGTGCCAGCAGTTCCCAGGCGGGAGGGCCTTACGAGCAGTACTTC	CASSSQAGGPYEQYF	TRBV6-2/TRBV6-3	TRBD2	TRBJ2-7	once
TGTGCCAGCAGTCCCTACGGTTACAGACCCATTAACTATGGCTACACCTTC	CASSPYGYRPINYGYTF	TRBV27	.	TRBJ1-2	.
TGTGCCAGCAGCTTAGTACTCGGAGCCCCGGCTTTCTTT	CASSLVLGAPAFF	TRBV11-3	.	TRBJ1-1	.
TGTGCCAGCAGCTTAGCTGAACCAGGGGTTGGGGGCTACACCTTC	CASSLAEPGVGGYTF	TRBV7-9	.	TRBJ1-2	.
TGTGCCTCAAACCTACTGCGCTACACCTTC	CASNLLRYTF	TRBV30	.	TRBJ1-2	.
TGTGCCAGCAGTTTTAGCGTGGGGGGCACTGAAGCTTTCTTT	CASSFSVGGTEAFF	TRBV27	.	TRBJ1-1	.
TGCGCCAGCAGCTCCTCCCGGGGGGGGCCGAACACTGAAGCTTTCTTT	CASSSSRGGPNTEAFF	TRBV5-1	.	TRBJ1-1	few
TGTGCCAGTAGTACGCAGGCGGGACTAGTTGCAGATACGCAGTATTTT	CASSTQAGLVADTQYF	TRBV19	TRBD2	TRBJ2-3	.
TGTGCCAGCAGTCGCATCCTTGACAGGAACACTGAAGCTTTCTTT	CASSRILDRNTEAFF	TRBV6-2/TRBV6-3	.	TRBJ1-1	.
TGCGCCAGCAGCCTACCTAGCGGGGCCGCCACAGATACGCAGTATTTT	CASSLPSGAATDTQYF	TRBV5-1	TRBD2	TRBJ2-3	.
TGTGCCAGCCTTGACTCCTATGGCTACACCTTC	CASLDSYGYTF	TRBV6-5	.	TRBJ1-2	.
TGTGCCAGTAGTAGCGGACAGGGGGCGCTTCCCTACACCTTC	CASSSGQGALPYTF	TRBV19	TRBD1	TRBJ1-2	once
TGTGCCAGCAAAATAAGTGCGGGAGCGAGCACAGATACGCAGTATTTT	CASKISAGASTDTQYF	TRBV2	TRBD2	TRBJ2-3	few
TGTGCCAGCAGCCTTACGGGATATGGCTACACCTTC	CASSLTGYGYTF	TRBV7-8	.	TRBJ1-2	.
TGTGCCAGCAGTAGGGGGTCCTTTCAGCCCCAGCATTTT	CASSRGSFQPQHF	TRBV2	.	TRBJ1-5	.
TGCGCCAGCGGAGGCGGGACAGGCACTATCATGAACACTGAAGCTTTCTTT	CASGGGTGTIMNTEAFF	TRBV5-1	TRBD1	TRBJ1-1	.
TGTGCCAGCAGCTTAGGGGTGGGGGCGGCTGGCTACACCTTC	CASSLGVGAAGYTF	TRBV7-2	.	TRBJ1-2	.
TGTGCCAGTAGTAAGGGGCCCGGGACAGACGAAAAACTGTTTTTT	CASSKGPGTDEKLFF	TRBV19	TRBD1	TRBJ1-4	.
TGTGCCAGCTCACCACCCCTCAGGACAGCGAACACTGAAGCTTTCTTT	CASSPPLRTANTEAFF	TRBV18	.	TRBJ1-1	.
TGTGCCTGGAGGGGGGACAGGGTAAACACTGAAGCTTTCTTT	CAWRGDRVNTEAFF	TRBV30	TRBD1	TRBJ1-1	.
TGCGCCAGCAGCCAAGAACTTGCGGGGGCCTACGAGCAGTACTTC	CASSQELAGAYEQYF	TRBV4-3	TRBD2	TRBJ2-7	.
TGTGCCAGTGGTGATGGTAGAGGAGGCTTCTATGGCTACACCTTC	CASGDGRGGFYGYTF	TRBV19	.	TRBJ1-2	.
TGCGCCAGCAGCTGGGACGGGACAGCCACTTACGAGCAGTACTTC	CASSWDGTATYEQYF	TRBV5-1	TRBD1	TRBJ2-7	once
TGTGCCAGCAGCTTAGAGATAGGGGCTACTGGAAACACCATATATTTT	CASSLEIGATGNTIYF	TRBV7-2	.	TRBJ1-3	few
TGTGCCAGCAGCCAAGAATTAGCGGGACTGCCCTACAATGAGCAGTTCTTC	CASSQELAGLPYNEQFF	TRBV14	TRBD2	TRBJ2-1	.
TGTGCCTGGCAGCGGGACACAGACTCTGGCTACACCTTC	CAWQRDTDSGYTF	TRBV30	.	TRBJ1-2	.
TGTGCCAGCACGACAGGTGTTAATGAAAAACTGTTTTTT	CASTTGVNEKLFF	TRBV7-8	.	TRBJ1-4	.
TGTGCCAGCAGCGGTGGACAGGGGGTGAGGGCAGATACGCAGTATTTT	CASSGGQGVRADTQYF	TRBV5-4	TRBD1	TRBJ2-3	.
TGTGCCTGGAGTGGGCAGGGTATTTCACCCCTCCACTTT	CAWSGQGISPLHF	TRBV30	.	TRBJ1-6	once
TGTGCCAGCAGCTTGCGCAGAGGAATGGGTGAGCAGTTCTTC	CASSLRRGMGEQFF	TRBV5-6	.	TRBJ2-1	.
TGTGCCAGCAGTGGGAGCTCTGGAAACACCATATATTTT	CASSGSSGNTIYF	TRBV2	.	TRBJ1-3	.
TGTGCCAGCAGCTCGGGACTAGCGGTATACGAGCAGTACTTC	CASSSGLAVYEQYF	TRBV27	TRBD2	TRBJ2-7	.
TGTGCCAGCTCTTCCGGTAGGACAGGGATCACTGAAGCTTTCTTT	CASSSGRTGITEAFF	TRBV18	TRBD1	TRBJ1-1	.
TGTGCCAGCAGCTTAGGGGCACCGTCCTACGAGCAGTACTTC	CASSLGAPSYEQYF	TRBV7-2	.	TRBJ2-7	.